A single sample is the source of the 21 T cell receptor beta chains below, sequenced in a study of monozygotic twins with cystic fibrosis. Clones were read by immunoSEQ multiplex PCR, and TCRdb kept only the in-frame ones, dropping some. The sample shows around 34,000 clones, under 95% of them seen only once. The source material was blood. The origin of the receptors is a girl aged 2-10 years with cystic fibrosis.

The chain recombines TRBV9 with TRBJ1-2; D gene uncertain. The CDR3 has 15 amino acids. Germline V gives CDR1 SGDLS, CDR2 YYNGEE. With 3 bases removed from V and 7 bases from J, the gap between germline ends came to 19 bases. The CDR3 DNA is TGTGCCAGCAGCGGTGCCGGCGCAGGCCTGGCTGGCTACACCTTC. This sequence encodes CASSGAGAGLAGYTF.

The chain recombines TRBV2 with TRBJ2-6, with 7 bases that match TRBD1. Germline CDR1 is SNHLY and CDR2 is FYNNEI. The CDR3 runs 16 residues. Unmatched junction bases numbered 7, after V lost 8 bases and J lost 0 bases. DNA of the CDR3: TGTGCCAGCGGGGACAGTCCCTACTCTGGGGCCAACGTCCTGACTTTC. Its protein product is CASGDSPYSGANVLTF.

This chain uses TRBV5-8 with TRBJ1-1; perhaps TRBD1 as D (6 bases). This CDR3 has 18 amino acids. The ends were cut back, 0 bases at V and 0 bases at J, with 18 bases in the middle. Germline V gene lookup returns CDR1 SGHTS and CDR2 YDEGEE. The CDR3 DNA reads TGTGCCAGCAGCTTGGCCCTCAAAATAACAGGGTTGAACACTGAAGCTTTCTTT. Protein product: CASSLALKITGLNTEAFF.

J is TRBJ1-1 and V is TRBV18, with D hard to call. The germline V and J ends were trimmed by 3 bases and 3 bases, with 17 bases remaining between them. The CDR3 is 16 amino acids. Germline lookup yields CDR1 KGHSH and CDR2 LQKENI. CDR3 bases: TGTGCCAGCTCACCTCGGTCCCTCCGAACCCACACTGAAGCTTTCTTT. Its translation: CASSPRSLRTHTEAFF.

The V gene is TRBV29-1, the J gene TRBJ2-7; D not certain. Per germline, CDR1 SQVTM and CDR2 ANQGSEA. Trimming shortened V by 0 bases and J by 0 bases, and 9 bases separated the two germline ends. The CDR3 spans 14 residues. This CDR3 reads CSVEEDTDSYEQYF. The CDR3 DNA sequence: TGCAGCGTTGAAGAGGATACGGACTCCTACGAGCAGTACTTC.

The rearrangement joins TRBV11-2 to TRBJ2-7; 10 bases are shared with TRBD2. Germline-derived CDR1 and CDR2 are SGHAT and FQNNGV. V trimming: 0 bases; J trimming: 5 bases; junction bases outside the gene matches: 4. CDR3 size: 15 residues. The CDR3 spells CASSLDLAGVDEQYF. Written as DNA, the CDR3 is TGTGCCAGCAGCTTAGATCTAGCGGGGGTCGACGAGCAGTACTTC.

J is TRBJ2-7 and V is TRBV27; 10 bases line up with TRBD1. V gave up 2 bases and J gave up 4 bases; unmatched junction bases: 2. CDR3 length equals 14 residues. Germline V CDR1 and CDR2: MNHEY, SMNVEV (reference sequence). CDR3 nucleotides: TGTGCCAGCAGTTTAGGACAGGGGGTATACGAGCAGTACTTC. Translated: CASSLGQGVYEQYF.

This rearrangement joins TRBV7-2 to TRBJ1-5; the D gene is possibly TRBD1 (5 bases). The CDR3 extends over 13 amino acids. V dropped 3 bases and J dropped 5 bases, with 8 bases sitting between them. In germline, CDR1 is SGHTA, CDR2 FQGNSA. CDR3 DNA: TGTGCCAGCAGCTTTTTGGGGGATCAGCCCCAGCATTTT. It codes for CASSFLGDQPQHF.

The CDR3 loop is CASSQGPMASNTEAFF. The CDR3 DNA reads as TGCGCCAGCAGCCAAGGCCCCATGGCCTCGAACACTGAAGCTTTCTTT. The genes are TRBV4-3 and TRBJ1-1, with D unclear. CDR3 length: 16 residues. The V end lost 1 base, the J end lost 1 base, and 13 bases lay between the germline ends. Germline V gene data show CDR1 as LGHNA and CDR2 as YSLEER.

The V and J genes are TRBV6-5 and TRBJ2-1; the D is unclear. V was pared by 6 bases and J by 6 bases, with 6 bases between. Germline CDR1 reads MNHEY; CDR2 reads SVGAGI. The CDR3 length is 11 residues. CDR3: CASSSGNEQFF. The DNA for the CDR3 is TGTGCCAGCAGCTCCGGCAATGAGCAGTTCTTC.

The chain couples TRBV11-2 to TRBJ2-1, with TRBD2 identical over 8 bases. The V segment lost 5 bases and the J segment 0 bases; nucleotides outside the gene matches: 6. The CDR3 is made up of 16 amino acids. Germline CDR1 reads SGHAT; CDR2 reads FQNNGV. The CDR3 DNA is TGTGCCAGCAGCCCGCGGGGGGATAGCTCCTACAATGAGCAGTTCTTC. This codes for CASSPRGDSSYNEQFF.

The chain links TRBV6-5 to TRBJ2-7; 8 bases fit TRBD1. The ends lost 6 bases at V and 6 bases at J; junction bases unmatched: 7. The CDR3 is 13 residues long. From germline, CDR1 is MNHEY and CDR2 SVGAGI. DNA of the CDR3: TGTGCCAGCAGCGATTCCGGACAGGGCGAGCAGTACTTC. It translates to CASSDSGQGEQYF.

The gene calls are TRBV9 and TRBJ1-1; D is undetermined. CDR1 and CDR2 from the germline V gene are SGDLS and YYNGEE. This CDR3 has 14 amino acids. V was cut by 0 bases and J by 0 bases, with 6 bases left in between. The CDR3 loop is CASSVEGMNTEAFF. The CDR3, as DNA: TGTGCCAGCAGCGTAGAGGGCATGAACACTGAAGCTTTCTTT.

The rearrangement uses TRBV5-8 and TRBJ1-2; 7 bases are shared with TRBD1. J was trimmed by 2 bases and V by 4 bases; bases with no gene match: 14. Germline V gives CDR1 SGHTS, CDR2 YDEGEE. The CDR3 consists of 17 residues. The CDR3 sequence is CASSAGLSGTVNYGYTF. As DNA, the CDR3 is TGTGCCAGCAGCGCTGGATTATCCGGGACAGTAAACTATGGCTACACCTTC.

The chain is built from TRBV7-8 and TRBJ2-7; 9 nucleotides line up with TRBD1. CDR1 is SGHVS, CDR2 FQNEAQ, per germline. Unmatched junction bases numbered 7, after V lost 1 base and J lost 6 bases. The CDR3 is made up of 15 amino acids. CDR3 in amino acids: CASSLEWDRETEQYF. Here the CDR3 DNA reads TGTGCCAGCAGCTTAGAGTGGGACAGGGAGACCGAGCAGTACTTC.

This chain's CDR3 is CASRTTGVSYGYTF. CDR3 DNA: TGTGCCAGCAGGACGACAGGGGTTTCCTATGGCTACACCTTC. The rearrangement links TRBV6-5 to TRBJ1-2, with TRBD1 identical over 8 bases. V was clipped by 6 bases and J by 4 bases; unmatched bases: 7. From germline, CDR1 is MNHEY and CDR2 SVGAGI. The CDR3 consists of 14 residues.

V and J are TRBV6-5 and TRBJ1-3; D is possibly TRBD1 (5 bases). Trimming cost V 6 bases and J 2 bases, with 14 bases left between them. This CDR3 is built from 15 residues. Germline V gives CDR1 MNHEY, CDR2 SVGAGI. CDR3 residues: CASSSSSGAGNTIYF. The DNA of the CDR3 is TGTGCCAGCAGCTCCTCCTCGGGGGCTGGAAACACCATATATTTT.

This sequence joins TRBV30 and TRBJ1-2; D is unresolved. This CDR3 comprises 13 residues. Germline CDR1 and CDR2: GTSNPN and SVGIG (reference sequence). The V and J ends lost 2 bases and 0 bases respectively, with 7 bases between them. CDR3 sequence: CAWSREANYGYTF. Here the CDR3 DNA reads TGTGCCTGGAGTAGGGAAGCTAACTATGGCTACACCTTC.

The gene calls are TRBV6-4 and TRBJ2-1; D might be TRBD1 (5 bases). V lost 0 bases to trimming and J lost 4 bases, with 10 bases between them. Germline CDR1 and CDR2: MRHNA and SNTAGT. The CDR3 contains 15 residues. The CDR3 region has the DNA TGTGCCAGCAGTGACTCTCCAGGGTTATACAATGAGCAGTTCTTC. Its protein is CASSDSPGLYNEQFF.

This clone has just one count. This chain links TRBV11-3 with TRBJ2-7; D might be TRBD1 or TRBD2, each matching 6 bases. This CDR3 comprises 13 residues. The V end lost 3 bases, the J end lost 6 bases, and 12 bases lay between the germline ends. Germline-derived CDR1 and CDR2 are SGHNT and YENEEA. CDR3 region: CASSLYGGSEQYF. The CDR3 DNA reads as TGTGCCAGCAGCTTGTACGGGGGCAGCGAGCAGTACTTC.

The rearrangement joins TRBV7-3 to TRBJ1-1; D gene ambiguous. The CDR3 runs to 13 residues. The germline gives CDR1 SGHTA, CDR2 FQGTGA. With 2 bases removed from V and 6 bases from J, the gap between germline ends came to 10 bases. The CDR3 region is CASSLRGNSEAFF. CDR3 in DNA: TGTGCCAGCAGCTTACGGGGTAACTCTGAAGCTTTCTTT.